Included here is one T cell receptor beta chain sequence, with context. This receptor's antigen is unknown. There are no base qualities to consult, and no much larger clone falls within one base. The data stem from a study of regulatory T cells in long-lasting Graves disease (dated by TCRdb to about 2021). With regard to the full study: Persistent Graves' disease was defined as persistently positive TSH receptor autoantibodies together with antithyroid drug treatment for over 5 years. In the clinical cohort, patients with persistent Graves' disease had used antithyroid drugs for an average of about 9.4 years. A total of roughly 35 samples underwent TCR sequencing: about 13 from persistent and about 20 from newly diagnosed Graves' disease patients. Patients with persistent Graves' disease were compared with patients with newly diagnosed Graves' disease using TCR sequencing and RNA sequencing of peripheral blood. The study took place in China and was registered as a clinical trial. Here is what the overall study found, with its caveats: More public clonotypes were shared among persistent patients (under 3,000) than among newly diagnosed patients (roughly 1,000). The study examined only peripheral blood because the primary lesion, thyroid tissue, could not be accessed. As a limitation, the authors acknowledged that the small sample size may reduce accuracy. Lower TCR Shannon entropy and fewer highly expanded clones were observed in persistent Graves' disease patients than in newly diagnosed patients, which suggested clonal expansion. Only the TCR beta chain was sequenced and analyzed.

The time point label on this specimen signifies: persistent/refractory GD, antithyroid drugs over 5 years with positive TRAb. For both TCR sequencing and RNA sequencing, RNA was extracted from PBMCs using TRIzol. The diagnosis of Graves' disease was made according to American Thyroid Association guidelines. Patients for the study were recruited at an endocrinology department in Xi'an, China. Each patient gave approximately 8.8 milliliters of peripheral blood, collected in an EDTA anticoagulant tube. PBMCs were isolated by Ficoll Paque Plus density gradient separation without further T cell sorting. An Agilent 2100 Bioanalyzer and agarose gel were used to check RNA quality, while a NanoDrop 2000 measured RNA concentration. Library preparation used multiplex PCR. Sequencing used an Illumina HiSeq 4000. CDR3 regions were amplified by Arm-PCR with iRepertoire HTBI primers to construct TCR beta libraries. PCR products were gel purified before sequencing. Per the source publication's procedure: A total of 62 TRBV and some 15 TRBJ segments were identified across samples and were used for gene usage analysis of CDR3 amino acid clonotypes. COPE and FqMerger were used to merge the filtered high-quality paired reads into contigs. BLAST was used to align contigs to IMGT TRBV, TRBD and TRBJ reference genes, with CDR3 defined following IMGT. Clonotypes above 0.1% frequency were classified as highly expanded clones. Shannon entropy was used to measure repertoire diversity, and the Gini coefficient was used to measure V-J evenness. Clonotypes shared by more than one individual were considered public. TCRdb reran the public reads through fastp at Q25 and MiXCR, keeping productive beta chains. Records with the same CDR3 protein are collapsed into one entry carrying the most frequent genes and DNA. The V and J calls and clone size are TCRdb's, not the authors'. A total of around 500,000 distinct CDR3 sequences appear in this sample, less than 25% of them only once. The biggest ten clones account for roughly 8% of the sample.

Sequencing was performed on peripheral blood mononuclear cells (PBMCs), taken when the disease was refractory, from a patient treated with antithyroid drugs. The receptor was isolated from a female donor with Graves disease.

The CDR3 protein: CASISRDLNTEAFF. The nucleotide sequence reads TGTGCCAGTATCTCCAGGGACCTGAACACTGAAGCTTTCTTT. The chain links TRBV19 with TRBJ1-1, and perhaps TRBD1 as D gene, on 5 matching bases. For CDR1 and CDR2, the germline V gene (reference sequence) lists LNHDA and SQIVND. V was cut back by 7 bases and J by 0 bases, leaving a gap of 12 bases between them. The CDR3, from cysteine to phenylalanine, totals 14 residues. The read is trimmed to its CDR3 DNA, 42 bases read in frame from base 1.